Below are 9 T cell receptor beta chains sequenced from a single sample in a study of cytomegalovirus exposure and HLA in healthy donors. The PCR made use of 60 Vbeta and 13 Jbeta primers. Data came from immunoSEQ multiplex PCR; TCRdb stores just in-frame clones and leaves some out. Among fewer than 200,000 clones, about 85% were seen once, and the ten largest hold about 2%. Sequenced input: PBMCs. The receptor set was obtained from a man younger than 35 in good health and CMV-seropositive.

The sample holds a few counts of this clone. The V gene is TRBV18, the J gene TRBJ2-7, with 8 bases aligning to TRBD2. The CDR3 totals 14 residues. V lost 2 bases, J lost 3 bases, and 3 bases stayed unmatched. The germline CDR1 and CDR2 sequences are KGHSH and LQKENI. The CDR3 bases are TGTGCCAGCTCACCAGCGGGGGGCAACTACGAGCAGTACTTC. Translation gives CASSPAGGNYEQYF.

The gene calls are TRBV18 and TRBJ2-7; 8 nucleotides align to TRBD1. V lost 4 bases and J lost 0; bases outside the gene matches: 5. CDR1 and CDR2 (germline): KGHSH, LQKENI. The CDR3 extends over 15 amino acids. As DNA, the CDR3 is TGTGCCAGCTCACTGGACAGGGCCCCCTCCTACGAGCAGTACTTC. Translation gives CASSLDRAPSYEQYF.

This clone was seen just once. The chain recombines TRBV30 with TRBJ1-5; D is unclear. Germline V gives CDR1 GTSNPN, CDR2 SVGIG (reference sequence). The CDR3 consists of 14 residues. The ends were cut back, 0 bases at V and 1 base at J, with 7 bases in the middle. CDR3 region: CAWSVSPSNQPQHF. CDR3 nucleotides: TGTGCCTGGAGTGTAAGCCCGAGCAATCAGCCCCAGCATTTT.

The rearrangement joins TRBV6-1 to TRBJ1-5; D might be TRBD1 (6 bases). The length of the CDR3 is 14 residues. Trimming removed 6 bases at V and 7 bases at J, with 16 bases between. In germline, CDR1 is MNHNS, CDR2 SASEGT. CDR3 sequence reads: CASREQGLGQPQHF. The CDR3 DNA is TGTGCCAGCAGGGAACAGGGCCTAGGGCAGCCCCAGCATTTT.

The rearrangement links TRBV30 to TRBJ2-5; D not resolved. The end of the DNA is better explained by TRBJ2-7, so the J call may be wrong. CDR3 length: 13 residues. CDR1 is GTSNPN and CDR2 is SVGIG in the germline V gene (reference sequence). The CDR3 nucleotides are TGTGCCTGGAGTCTCCAGGTAGGCTACGAGCAGTACTTC. Amino acid sequence: CAWSLQVGYEQYF.

The rearrangement joins TRBV6-1 to TRBJ2-7; D call uncertain. Germline CDR1 reads MNHNS; CDR2 reads SASEGT. Between the trimmed V and J ends, which lost 4 bases and 2 bases, there was a span of 9 bases. The CDR3 extends over 13 amino acids. For the CDR3, the DNA is TGTGCCAGCAGTGCACTCCTCGCCTACGAGCAGTACTTC. Encoded protein: CASSALLAYEQYF.

The V call is TRBV9, the J call TRBJ2-7; 10 bases agree with TRBD2. Germline values: CDR1 SGDLS, CDR2 YYNGEE. V lost 4 bases to trimming and J lost 4 bases; unmatched junction nucleotides: 5. This CDR3 spans 14 amino acids. The CDR3 nucleotides are TGTGCCAGCAGCCGGTTAGCGGGGGGTTACGAGCAGTACTTC. It encodes CASSRLAGGYEQYF.

The chain joins TRBV10-2 to TRBJ1-5, with 12 nucleotides matching TRBD1. The CDR3 runs 16 residues. Looked up from germline, CDR1 is WSHSY and CDR2 is SAAADI. V shed 0 bases and J 9 bases; nucleotides not matched to a gene: 6. The CDR3 loop is CASSESGGTGGLPQHF. CDR3 coding DNA: TGCGCCAGCAGTGAGTCGGGAGGGACAGGGGGCCTGCCCCAGCATTTT.

The CDR3 loop is CASSYSKGQRSTEAFF. CDR3 bases: TGTGCCAGCAGTTACTCGAAGGGACAGCGGAGCACTGAAGCTTTCTTT. V usage is TRBV6-5 and J usage is TRBJ1-1, with TRBD1 matching over 7 bases. Germline CDR1 is MNHEY and CDR2 is SVGAGI. The CDR3 runs to 16 residues. Trimming cost V 0 bases and J 4 bases; bases outside gene matches: 8.